Listed here are 10 T cell receptor beta chains from one sample, sequenced in a study of cytomegalovirus exposure and HLA in healthy donors. PCR was performed using 60 Vbeta and 13 Jbeta primers. Some clones are missing from TCRdb's copy, which holds only in-frame ones; the method was immunoSEQ multiplex PCR. The table has about 140,000 clones, more than 55% seen once. The sample was PBMCs. Receptors were obtained from a woman aged 55-75 years in good health and CMV-seronegative.

The gene calls are TRBV5-1 and TRBJ2-6; TRBD1 aligns across 11 bases. Trimming took 4 bases from V and 1 from J; bases not matched to a gene: 13. The CDR3 consists of 20 residues. Germline loops: CDR1 SGHRS, CDR2 YFSETQ. The CDR3 DNA follows: TGCGCCAGCAGCGGCTTACGGGACAGGGGGACCCCATCTGGGGCCAACGTCCTGACTTTC. Its protein is CASSGLRDRGTPSGANVLTF.

The V gene is TRBV4-1, the J gene TRBJ1-1, with 11 positions matching TRBD1. With 1 base clipped from V and 11 bases from J, the junction kept 6 bases outside the gene matches. Germline CDR1 is MGHRA and CDR2 is YSYEKL. The CDR3 covers 14 residues. CDR3 bases: TGCGCCAGCAGCCAAGCGGGACAGGGGGAAGGGGCTTTCTTT. It encodes CASSQAGQGEGAFF.

This rearrangement joins TRBV11-2 to TRBJ2-1; 10 bases fit TRBD2. The CDR3 has 16 amino acids. The V gene end was trimmed by 5 bases and the J gene end by 4 bases; junction bases not matched to a gene: 8. CDR1 SGHAT and CDR2 FQNNGV come from the germline V gene. CDR3 nucleotide sequence: TGTGCCAGCAGCACCCTTAGCGGGAGGTATTACAATGAGCAGTTCTTC. Its translation is CASSTLSGRYYNEQFF.

The CDR3 loop reads CASRRDSPYEKLFF. CDR3 sequence (DNA): TGTGCCAGCAGGAGGGACAGCCCTTATGAAAAACTGTTTTTT. This chain uses TRBV28 with TRBJ1-4; 7 bases agree with TRBD1. The CDR3 has 14 residues. The V gene's germline CDR1 is MDHEN and CDR2 SYDVKM. With V trimmed by 6 bases and J by 6 bases, 7 bases remained unmatched.

This clone was picked up a small number of times. This chain links TRBV5-1 with TRBJ1-4; 9 nucleotides align to TRBD1. Trimming at V came to 4 bases and at J to 4 bases, leaving 5 bases not matched to a gene. This CDR3 spans 15 amino acids. CDR1 and CDR2 (germline): SGHRS, YFSETQ. This chain's CDR3 is CASSRGTGFNEKLFF. CDR3 nucleotides: TGCGCCAGCAGCCGGGGGACAGGGTTTAATGAAAAACTGTTTTTT.

The CDR3 region is CASSLAWGANYGYTF. CDR3 coding DNA: TGCGCCAGCAGCTTGGCCTGGGGCGCTAACTATGGCTACACCTTC. The chain joins TRBV5-1 to TRBJ1-2; possibly TRBD1 for D (5 bases). Per germline, CDR1 SGHRS and CDR2 YFSETQ. Trimming cost V 0 bases and J 0 bases, with 9 bases left between them. The CDR3 contains 15 residues.

This chain joins TRBV5-1 and TRBJ2-3; 9 bases map to TRBD2. The CDR3 is 15 amino acids. Germline V gene lookup returns CDR1 SGHRS and CDR2 YFSETQ. The trim removed 4 bases at V and 7 bases at J, leaving 10 bases unmatched. CDR3 protein: CASSLSVAGANTQYF. In nucleotides, the CDR3 is TGCGCCAGCAGCCTGTCGGTAGCGGGGGCCAATACGCAGTATTTT.

In DNA, the CDR3 is TGTGCCAGTAGTATGACAGGGCCGTCCGGACAGCCCCAGCATTTT. It specifies CASSMTGPSGQPQHF. The V gene is TRBV19, the J gene TRBJ1-5; 7 positions agree with TRBD1. The CDR3 sequence is 15 residues long. Per the germline V gene, CDR1 is LNHDA and CDR2 is SQIVND (reference sequence). The junction had 9 bases not matched to a gene; V was cut back by 3 bases and J by 7 bases.

The chain has TRBV11-2 and TRBJ2-7; 11 bases are a match to TRBD1. Germline V CDR1 and CDR2: SGHAT, FQNNGV. J gave up 7 bases and V 5 bases, and 10 bases lay outside the gene matches. The CDR3 length is 15 residues. CDR3 sequence reads: CASSRGQGVIGEQYF. In DNA, the CDR3 is TGTGCCAGCAGCCGGGGACAGGGGGTAATTGGGGAGCAGTACTTC.

V is TRBV7-9 and J is TRBJ2-2; 12 nucleotides agree with TRBD2. From germline, CDR1 is SEHNR and CDR2 FQNEAQ (reference sequence). There are 17 residues in the CDR3. The trim removed 5 bases at V and 9 bases at J, leaving 13 bases unmatched. The CDR3 DNA reads TGTGCCAGCAGCCCCCTTCGGCTAGCGGGAGGGCCCCGGGAGCTGTTTTTT. This gives the protein CASSPLRLAGGPRELFF.